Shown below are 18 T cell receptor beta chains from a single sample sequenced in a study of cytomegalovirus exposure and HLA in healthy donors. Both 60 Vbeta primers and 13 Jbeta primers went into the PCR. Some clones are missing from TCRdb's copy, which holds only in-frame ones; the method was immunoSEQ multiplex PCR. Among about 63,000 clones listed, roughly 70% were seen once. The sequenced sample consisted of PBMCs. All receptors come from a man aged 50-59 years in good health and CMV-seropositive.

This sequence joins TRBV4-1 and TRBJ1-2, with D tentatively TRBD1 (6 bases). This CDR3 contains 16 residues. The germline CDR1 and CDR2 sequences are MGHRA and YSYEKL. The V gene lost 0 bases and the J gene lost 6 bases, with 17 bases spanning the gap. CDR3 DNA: TGCGCCAGCAGCCAAGATACGGGCTTCAGGGGTGATGGCTACACCTTC. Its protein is CASSQDTGFRGDGYTF.

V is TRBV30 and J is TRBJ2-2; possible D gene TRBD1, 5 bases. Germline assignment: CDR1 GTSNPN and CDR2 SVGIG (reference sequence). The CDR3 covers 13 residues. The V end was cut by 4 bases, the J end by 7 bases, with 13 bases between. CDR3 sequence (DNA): TGTGCCTGGACAGGGATCTTAGACGGGGAGCTGTTTTTT. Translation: CAWTGILDGELFF.

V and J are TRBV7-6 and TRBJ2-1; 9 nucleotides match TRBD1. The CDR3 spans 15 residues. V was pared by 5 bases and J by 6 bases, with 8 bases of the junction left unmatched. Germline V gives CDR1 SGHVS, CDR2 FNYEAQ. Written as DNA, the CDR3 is TGTGCCAGCAGCCGGGACAGGGTGAGGTCCAATGAGCAGTTCTTC. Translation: CASSRDRVRSNEQFF.

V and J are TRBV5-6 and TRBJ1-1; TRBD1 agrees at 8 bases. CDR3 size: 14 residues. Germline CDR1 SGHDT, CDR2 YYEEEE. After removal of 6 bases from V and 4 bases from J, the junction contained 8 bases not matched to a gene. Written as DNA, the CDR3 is TGTGCCAGCATCCAAGACAGGGGACTCACTGAAGCTTTCTTT. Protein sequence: CASIQDRGLTEAFF.

The CDR3 protein is CASSWRTSGRYEQYF. CDR3 DNA sequence: TGTGCCAGCAGTTGGCGGACTAGCGGGAGGTACGAGCAGTACTTC. The gene calls are TRBV28 and TRBJ2-7, with 14 bases aligning to TRBD2. With V trimmed by 4 bases and J by 4 bases, 3 bases remained unmatched. CDR1 and CDR2 (germline): MDHEN, SYDVKM. CDR3 length: 15 amino acids.

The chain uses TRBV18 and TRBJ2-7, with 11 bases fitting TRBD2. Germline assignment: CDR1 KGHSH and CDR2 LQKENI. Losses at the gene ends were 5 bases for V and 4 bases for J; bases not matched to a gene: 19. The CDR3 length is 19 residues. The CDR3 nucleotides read TGTGCCAGCTCATCCCAAGGTACTGGTACTAGCGGGGGCGTTTACGAGCAGTACTTC. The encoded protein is CASSSQGTGTSGGVYEQYF.

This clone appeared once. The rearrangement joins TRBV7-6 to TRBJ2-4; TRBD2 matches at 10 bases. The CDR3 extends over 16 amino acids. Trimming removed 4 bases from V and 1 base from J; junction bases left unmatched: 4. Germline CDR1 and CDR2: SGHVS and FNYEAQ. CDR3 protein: CASSSLAGEAKNIQYF. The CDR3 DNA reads TGTGCCAGCAGCTCGCTAGCGGGAGAGGCCAAAAACATTCAGTACTTC.

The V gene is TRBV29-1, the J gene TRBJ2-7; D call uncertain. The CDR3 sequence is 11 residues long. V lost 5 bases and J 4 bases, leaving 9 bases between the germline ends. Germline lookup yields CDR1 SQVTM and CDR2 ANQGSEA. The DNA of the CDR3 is TGCAGCGTTCGCGGTCCGTACGAGCAGTACTTC. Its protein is CSVRGPYEQYF.

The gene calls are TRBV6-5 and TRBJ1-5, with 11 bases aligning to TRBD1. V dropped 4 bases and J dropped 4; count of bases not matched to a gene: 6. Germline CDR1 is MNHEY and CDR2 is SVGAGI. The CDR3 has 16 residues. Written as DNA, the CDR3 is TGTGCCAGCAGTTCGGGGACAGGGGGAACTAATCAGCCCCAGCATTTT. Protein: CASSSGTGGTNQPQHF.

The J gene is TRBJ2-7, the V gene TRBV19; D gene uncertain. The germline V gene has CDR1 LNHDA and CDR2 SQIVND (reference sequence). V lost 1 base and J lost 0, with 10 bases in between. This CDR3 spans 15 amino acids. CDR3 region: CASSIALVGSYEQYF. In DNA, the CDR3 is TGTGCCAGTAGTATAGCCCTAGTCGGCTCCTACGAGCAGTACTTC.

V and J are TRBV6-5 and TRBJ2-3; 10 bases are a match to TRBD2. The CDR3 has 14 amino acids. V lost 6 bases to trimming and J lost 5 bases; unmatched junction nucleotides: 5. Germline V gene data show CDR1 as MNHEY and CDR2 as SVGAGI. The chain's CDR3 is CASSPSGGGDTQYF. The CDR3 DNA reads TGTGCCAGCAGCCCTAGCGGGGGTGGAGATACGCAGTATTTT.

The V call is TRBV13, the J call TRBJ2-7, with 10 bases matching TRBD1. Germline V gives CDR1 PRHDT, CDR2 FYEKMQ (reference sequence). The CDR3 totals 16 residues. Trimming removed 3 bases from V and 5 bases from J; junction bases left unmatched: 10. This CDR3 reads CASSFNPDRGVHEQYF. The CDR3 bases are TGTGCCAGCAGCTTCAATCCGGACAGGGGGGTACACGAGCAGTACTTC. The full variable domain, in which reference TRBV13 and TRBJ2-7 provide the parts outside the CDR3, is AAGVIQSPRHLIKEKRETATLKCYPIPRHDTVYWYQQGPGQDPQFLISFYEKMQSDKGSIPDRFSAQQFSDYHSELNMSSLELGDSALYFCASSFNPDRGVHEQYFGPGTRLTVT.

The CDR3 coding sequence is TGTGCCAGCAGTTACGGACGGACACCGCAGTATTTT. Protein sequence: CASSYGRTPQYF. The rearrangement uses TRBV6-5 and TRBJ2-3; weak D call: TRBD1 (5 bases). The CDR3 spans 12 residues. V shed 2 bases and J shed 10 bases, with 10 bases lying between them. The V gene's germline CDR1 is MNHEY and CDR2 SVGAGI.

The CDR3 sequence is CASSWQGAAYEQYF. CDR3 coding DNA: TGTGCCAGCAGTTGGCAGGGGGCGGCCTACGAGCAGTACTTC. The rearrangement links TRBV6-5 to TRBJ2-7, with 8 bases identical to TRBD1. The CDR3 is 14 residues long. V shed 4 bases, J shed 2 bases, and the junction held 4 bases outside the gene matches. CDR1 is MNHEY and CDR2 is SVGAGI in the germline V gene.

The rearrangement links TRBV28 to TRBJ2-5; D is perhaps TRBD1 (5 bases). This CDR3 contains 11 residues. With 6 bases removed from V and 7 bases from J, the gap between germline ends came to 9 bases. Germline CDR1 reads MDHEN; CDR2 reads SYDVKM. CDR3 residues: CASRGQGTQYF. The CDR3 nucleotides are TGTGCCAGCAGAGGGCAGGGGACCCAGTACTTC.

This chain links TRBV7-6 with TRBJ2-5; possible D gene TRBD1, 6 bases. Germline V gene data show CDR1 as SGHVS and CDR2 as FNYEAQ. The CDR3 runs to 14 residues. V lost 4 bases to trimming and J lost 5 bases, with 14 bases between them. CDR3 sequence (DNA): TGTGCCAGCAGCTCACGACAGGTTACGGAGACCCAGTACTTC. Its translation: CASSSRQVTETQYF.

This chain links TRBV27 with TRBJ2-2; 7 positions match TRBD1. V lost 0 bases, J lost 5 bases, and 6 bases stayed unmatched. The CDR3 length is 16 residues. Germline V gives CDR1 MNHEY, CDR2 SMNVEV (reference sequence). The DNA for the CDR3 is TGTGCCAGCAGTTTATCGGTTACAGGGGATACCGGGGAGCTGTTTTTT. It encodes CASSLSVTGDTGELFF.

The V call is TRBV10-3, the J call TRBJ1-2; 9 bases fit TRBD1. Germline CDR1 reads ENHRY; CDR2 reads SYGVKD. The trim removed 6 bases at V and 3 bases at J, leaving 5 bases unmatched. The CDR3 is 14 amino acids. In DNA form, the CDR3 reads TGTGCCATCAGCCGGGACAGGGCGGACTATGGCTACACCTTC. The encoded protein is CAISRDRADYGYTF.